Included here is one T cell receptor beta chain sequence, with context. The junction departs from germline at one end; a sequencing error may be responsible. This specimen belongs to a study of control samples from healthy donors and cancer patients. Here immunoSEQ multiplex PCR was the method, and the copy in TCRdb shows in-frame clones only, minus some. The data hold some 140,000 clones, with around 92% observed a single time. The CDR3 has 16 residues. CDR1 and CDR2 (germline): SGHDN, FVKESK. This rearrangement joins TRBV14 to TRBJ2-3; TRBD2 matches 12 bases. The sequence was collected from a man aged 50 to 59 with head and neck cancer. The specimen was PBMCs. The CDR3 DNA reads TGTGCCAGCGGCCAGCTAGCGGGAGGGCCGGTCGATACGCAGTATTTT. Translation gives CASGQLAGGPVDTQYF.